The 32 T cell receptor beta chains below all came from one sample that was sequenced in a study of CD8+CD57+ T cells in acquired aplastic anemia. Before being chosen for sequencing, patients had shown CD8+CD57+ cell expansion by flow cytometry. The TCR beta profiling, which covered VDJ combination and CDR3 sequence, was carried out using genomic DNA as the template. TCRdb itself ran the reads through MiXCR, one entry per CDR3 protein. The data hold fewer than 250,000 distinct CDR3 sequences, with around 46% observed a single time. The material sequenced was sorted CD4+, CD8+, or CD8+CD57+ T cells (not recorded which) from PBMCs. These receptor sequences come from a human donor with aplastic anemia.

CDR3: CASTGLGILYEQYF. DNA of the CDR3: TGTGCCAGCACGGGGCTCGGTATTCTCTACGAGCAGTACTTC. The gene calls are TRBV6-1 and TRBJ2-7; D tentatively reads TRBD1 or TRBD2 (5 bases each). Germline V lookup: CDR1 MNHNS, CDR2 SASEGT. This CDR3 has 14 amino acids. The V and J ends lost 7 bases and 3 bases respectively, with 16 bases between them.

A note on this clonotype: Because the CDR3's place on the DNA is in doubt, the DNA is left out and the CDR3 is given as listed by TCRdb. The J gene is TRBJ1-1, the V gene TRBV2. With termini counted, the CDR3 has 21 amino acids. Germline V gene lookup returns CDR1 SNHLY and CDR2 FYNNEI. The CDR3 protein is CASMLAGGYEQYFGPGTEAFF.

The CDR3 protein is CASSLFSRRQGGTYEQYF. DNA of the CDR3: TGTGCCAGCAGTTTGTTCTCCCGGAGACAGGGTGGAACCTACGAGCAGTACTTC. The rearrangement links TRBV27 to TRBJ2-7; 7 bases line up with TRBD1. The germline V gene has CDR1 MNHEY and CDR2 SMNVEV (reference sequence). V shed 3 bases, J shed 2 bases, and the junction held 16 bases outside the gene matches. CDR3 length: 18 residues.

This clonotype was counted only a few times. This chain joins TRBV28 and TRBJ1-5, with TRBD1 matching 7 bases. The CDR3 consists of 14 residues. Germline CDR1 and CDR2: MDHEN and SYDVKM. The V gene end was trimmed by 10 bases and the J gene end by 4 bases; junction bases not matched to a gene: 10. The CDR3 region is CATHHRDRNQPQHF. As DNA, the CDR3 is TGTGCCACTCACCACCGGGACAGAAATCAGCCCCAGCATTTT.

The rearrangement uses TRBV4-3 and TRBJ1-1; no definite D call. With 0 bases removed from V and 4 bases from J, the gap between germline ends came to 18 bases. CDR3 size: 17 residues. Germline V CDR1 and CDR2: LGHNA, YSLEER. The CDR3 DNA reads TGCGCCAGCAGCCAAGATTATTTAGGTAGCGAGGGCACTGAAGCTTTCTTT. Amino acid sequence: CASSQDYLGSEGTEAFF.

This sequence joins TRBV5-1 and TRBJ1-2; tentative D call: TRBD1 (5 bases). CDR1 SGHRS and CDR2 YFSETQ come from the germline V gene. Trimming left V 1 base short and J 2 bases short, with 21 bases between. The CDR3 sequence is 18 residues long. The DNA of the CDR3 is TGCGCCAGCAGCTTGAGAGAGGCAGGGTCTGCGAAAAACTATGGCTACACCTTC. Amino acid sequence: CASSLREAGSAKNYGYTF. Looking up the rest from reference TRBV5-1 and TRBJ1-2 gives the full variable domain: KAGVTQTPRYLIKTRGQQVTLSCSPISGHRSVSWYQQTPGQGLQFLFEYFSETQRNKGNFPGRFSGRQFSNSRSEMNVSTLELGDSALYLCASSLREAGSAKNYGYTFGSGTRLTVV.

The chain is built from TRBV7-2 and TRBJ2-7; TRBD2 matches 7 bases. The length of the CDR3 is 14 residues. CDR1 SGHTA and CDR2 FQGNSA come from the germline V gene. The V gene end was trimmed by 3 bases and the J gene end by 3 bases; junction bases not matched to a gene: 5. CDR3 sequence reads: CASSFGRDYYEQYF. The CDR3 bases are TGTGCCAGCAGCTTTGGCAGGGACTACTACGAGCAGTACTTC.

The chain carries TRBV15 and TRBJ1-1; TRBD1 aligns across 7 bases. The V and J ends lost 3 bases and 8 bases, in that order; junction bases with no gene match: 6. Looked up from germline, CDR1 is LNHNV and CDR2 is YYDKDF (reference sequence). The CDR3 covers 13 residues. CDR3 loop: CATSSQGGPEAFF. DNA of the CDR3: TGTGCCACCAGCAGCCAAGGGGGCCCAGAAGCTTTCTTT.

As to this clonotype: The limits of the CDR3 on the DNA are not certain, so only TCRdb's listed CDR3 is given. The gene calls are TRBV15 and TRBJ2-7. Both ends counted, the CDR3 spans 18 residues. Germline V lookup: CDR1 LNHNV, CDR2 YYDKDF (reference sequence). The CDR3 loop reads CDSSIYLCSVAEADEQYF.

The genes are TRBV2 and TRBJ2-7; TRBD2 aligns across 8 bases. This CDR3 contains 19 residues. Trimming removed 0 bases from V and 2 bases from J; junction bases left unmatched: 15. In germline, CDR1 is SNHLY, CDR2 FYNNEI. The CDR3 DNA sequence: TGTGCCAGCAGTGAAGCATTCGAGCGGGAGACCCCCCTTACCTACGAGCAGTACTTC. Its translation is CASSEAFERETPLTYEQYF. Drawing the rest from reference TRBV2 and TRBJ2-7, the complete variable domain is EPEVTQTPSHQVTQMGQEVILRCVPISNHLYFYWYRQILGQKVEFLVSFYNNEISEKSEIFDDQFSVERPDGSNFTLKIRSTKLEDSAMYFCASSEAFERETPLTYEQYFGPGTRLTVT.

V and J are TRBV19 and TRBJ2-1, with 9 bases identical to TRBD2. CDR1 is LNHDA and CDR2 is SQIVND in the germline V gene (reference sequence). Losses at the gene ends were 5 bases for V and 9 bases for J; bases not matched to a gene: 11. The CDR3 extends over 15 amino acids. The CDR3 here is CASSLWGGGAREQFF. CDR3 sequence (DNA): TGTGCCAGTAGTTTGTGGGGCGGGGGGGCGCGTGAGCAGTTCTTC.

The chain is built from TRBV19 and TRBJ1-2; D remains unclear. Trimming took off 1 base at V and 13 bases at J, with 16 bases between the two ends. This CDR3 has 13 amino acids. Germline V gene sequence: CDR1 LNHDA, CDR2 SQIVND (reference sequence). CDR3 sequence reads: CASSIGVTYSATF. Written as DNA, the CDR3 is TGTGCCAGTAGTATAGGAGTTACATATTCTGCCACCTTC.

On this clonotype itself: Its ends do not fully match the called genes, so a read error is possible. The chain's CDR3 is CATSHKGRRNEQYF. The CDR3, as DNA: TGTGCCACCAGCCACAAAGGGAGGAGGAACGAGCAGTACTTC. The genes are TRBV7-3 and TRBJ2-7; a possible D gene is TRBD2 (6 bases). This CDR3 has 14 amino acids. The germline V gene has CDR1 SGHTA and CDR2 FQGTGA.

V usage is TRBV10-3 and J usage is TRBJ1-2; D perhaps matches TRBD1 (6 bases). The V and J ends lost 10 bases and 6 bases respectively, with 18 bases between them. This CDR3 is 13 amino acids long. Germline lookup yields CDR1 ENHRY and CDR2 SYGVKD. The DNA for the CDR3 is TGTGCCAGCAGCCGGACAGTCCCAGATGGCTACACCTTC. Translated: CASSRTVPDGYTF.

This clonotype was counted ten times or more. The V gene is TRBV6-5, the J gene TRBJ1-5; D unclear. The CDR3 runs 13 residues. Germline values: CDR1 MNHEY, CDR2 SVGAGI. Trimming took off 5 bases at V and 1 base at J, with 6 bases between the two ends. This chain's CDR3 is CASSRSSNQPQHF. CDR3 DNA sequence: TGTGCCAGCAGTCGAAGCAGCAATCAGCCCCAGCATTTT.

This clonotype is a singleton in its sample. The DNA is left out, because the CDR3 cannot be placed on it with certainty; the CDR3 is given as TCRdb lists it. This rearrangement joins TRBV6-2 or TRBV6-3 to TRBJ1-2. Germline CDR1 reads MNHEY; CDR2 reads SVGEGT. The length of the CDR3 is 15 amino acids, counting both ends. The CDR3 sequence: CAPPSLRGTHYGCTF.

Turning to this clonotype: A junction boundary mismatches the germline segment, possibly from a read error. DNA for the CDR3: TGTGCCACCAGCATGGGGACAGGGAACAATCAGCCCCAGCATTTT. Translation gives CATSMGTGNNQPQHF. The rearrangement uses TRBV5-5 and TRBJ1-5, with 9 bases aligning to TRBD1. Per germline, CDR1 SGHKS and CDR2 YYEKEE (reference sequence). The length of the CDR3 is 15 residues.

This clonotype was observed many times. The chain couples TRBV10-3 to TRBJ1-1, with D tentatively TRBD1 (5 bases). CDR1 is ENHRY, CDR2 SYGVKD, per germline. This CDR3 has 15 residues. V was cut by 4 bases and J by 2 bases, with 14 bases left in between. The CDR3 loop is CAISGPGGSNTEAFF. The CDR3 DNA reads TGTGCCATCAGTGGGCCCGGGGGGAGCAACACTGAAGCTTTCTTT.

This clonotype was seen a few times. The V call is TRBV20-1, the J call TRBJ1-1, with D perhaps matching TRBD1 (5 bases). This CDR3 contains 15 residues. Trimming shortened V by 0 bases and J by 4 bases, and 15 bases separated the two germline ends. CDR1 is DFQATT, CDR2 SNEGSKA, per germline (reference sequence). In DNA form, the CDR3 reads TGCAGTGCTAGAGATCCAGGCCTGGGGGGCACTGAAGCTTTCTTT. Its protein product is CSARDPGLGGTEAFF.

Concerning this clonotype: A much larger clone sits a single nucleotide away, making a read error possible. The chain couples TRBV7-9 to TRBJ2-7; 9 bases match TRBD1. CDR3 length: 15 amino acids. Unmatched junction bases numbered 8, after V lost 1 base and J lost 7 bases. Germline V gives CDR1 SEHNR, CDR2 FQNEAQ (reference sequence). The CDR3 reads CASSLGTGDYNEQYF. In DNA form, the CDR3 reads TGTGCCAGCAGCTTAGGGACAGGGGACTACAATGAGCAGTACTTC. The whole variable domain, remainder taken from reference TRBV7-9 and TRBJ2-7, is DTGVSQNPRHKITKRGQNVTFRCDPISEHNRLYWYRQTLGQGPEFLTYFQNEAQLEKSRLLSDRFSAERPKGSFSTLEIQRTEQGDSAMYLCASSLGTGDYNEQYFGPGTRLTVT.

On this clonotype: The CDR3 does not close with the conserved phenylalanine or tryptophan, likely indicating a read error. The chain has TRBV25-1 and TRBJ2-1; D possibly uses TRBD1 or TRBD2 (6 bases each). The CDR3 is 16 residues long. Germline V gene data show CDR1 as MGHDK and CDR2 as SYGVNS. Trimming pared 6 bases from V and 0 bases from J, leaving 15 bases between. The CDR3: CASSLGGPSSYNEQFL. Written as DNA, the CDR3 is TGTGCCAGCAGCTTAGGGGGGCCTAGCTCCTACAATGAGCAGTTCCTC.

The J gene is TRBJ2-5, the V gene TRBV14; D call uncertain. Per the germline V gene, CDR1 is SGHDN and CDR2 is FVKESK. CDR3 size: 11 residues. Trimming pared 2 bases from V and 7 bases from J, leaving 5 bases between. The CDR3 DNA reads TGTGCCAGCAGCCAATACGGGACCCAGTACTTC. Translated, it gives CASSQYGTQYF.

This clonotype was picked up many times. The V call is TRBV19, the J call TRBJ2-1, with D possibly called TRBD1 or TRBD2 (6 bases each). Germline lookup yields CDR1 LNHDA and CDR2 SQIVND (reference sequence). The CDR3 length is 14 residues. Trimming pared 5 bases from V and 8 bases from J, leaving 16 bases between. The CDR3 coding sequence is TGTGCCAGTAGTTCCGGGGGCCCTGGGTATGAGCAGTTCTTC. Its protein product is CASSSGGPGYEQFF.

The rearrangement joins TRBV12-3 or TRBV12-4 to TRBJ2-7; no clear D gene. V was trimmed by 6 bases and J by 2 bases, leaving 11 bases between them. The CDR3 runs to 13 residues. CDR3 DNA: TGTGCCAGCAGCCGAACACCCACCTACGAGCAGTACTTC. It yields the protein CASSRTPTYEQYF.

About this clonotype: The conserved final phenylalanine or tryptophan is absent from the CDR3, which likely points to a read error. This sequence joins TRBV9 and TRBJ2-5, with D perhaps TRBD2 (5 bases). The CDR3 extends over 15 amino acids. Deletions cut 3 bases from V and 8 bases from J, with 20 bases between. Germline assignment: CDR1 SGDLS and CDR2 YYNGEE. This chain's CDR3 is CASSDTRRSYDTQYL. The CDR3 DNA is TGTGCCAGCAGCGATACTAGACGGAGCTACGATACCCAGTACCTC.

The V call is TRBV30, the J call TRBJ1-5; 8 bases map to TRBD1. The CDR3 sequence is 15 residues long. Trimming cost V 4 bases and J 2 bases; bases outside gene matches: 7. Looked up from germline, CDR1 is GTSNPN and CDR2 is SVGIG (reference sequence). The CDR3 spells CAWTEQGVGNQPQHF. CDR3 sequence (DNA): TGTGCCTGGACCGAACAGGGGGTGGGCAATCAGCCCCAGCATTTT.

The chain has TRBV20-1 and TRBJ1-1; D gene uncertain. The germline CDR1 and CDR2 sequences are DFQATT and SNEGSKA (reference sequence). V lost 0 bases and J 2 bases, leaving 10 bases between the germline ends. This CDR3 has 14 amino acids. CDR3 sequence reads: CSARDLRANTEAFF. The CDR3 region has the DNA TGCAGTGCTAGAGATTTGAGAGCCAACACTGAAGCTTTCTTT.

The V and J genes are TRBV19 and TRBJ2-7; no clear D. Trimming removed 3 bases from V and 2 bases from J, with 11 bases in between. The CDR3 is 14 amino acids. CDR1 LNHDA and CDR2 SQIVND come from the germline V gene (reference sequence). The CDR3 reads CASSIRPGTYEQYF. The DNA for the CDR3 is TGTGCCAGTAGTATTAGGCCGGGTACCTACGAGCAGTACTTC.

The CDR3 nucleotides are TGTGCCAGCATACTGGGACAGGGCGAAGGAGAGACCCAGCATTTT. It codes for CASILGQGEGETQHF. The chain recombines TRBV6-1 with TRBJ1-5, with 9 bases fitting TRBD1. The V gene's germline CDR1 is MNHNS and CDR2 SASEGT. The trim removed 7 bases at V and 11 bases at J, leaving 15 bases unmatched. The CDR3 totals 15 residues.

In its sample, this clonotype was seen many times. V and J are TRBV20-1 and TRBJ2-1; D call uncertain. The germline CDR1 and CDR2 sequences are DFQATT and SNEGSKA (reference sequence). V was pared by 4 bases and J by 8 bases, with 15 bases between. The CDR3 totals 13 residues. CDR3 nucleotides: TGCAGTGCTATCCTAGATTTTTTCCATGAGCAGTTCTTC. Translating gives CSAILDFFHEQFF.

With respect to this clonotype: Germline and junction disagree at one end, which may indicate a read error. The chain links TRBV19 to TRBJ2-6; 7 bases are shared with TRBD1. The germline gives CDR1 LNHDA, CDR2 SQIVND (reference sequence). The CDR3 loop spans 13 amino acids. CDR3 region: CASSLGQQSTEAF. The CDR3 DNA reads as TGTGCCAGTAGTTTGGGACAGCAGAGCACTGAAGCTTTC.

This clonotype appeared a few times. The chain uses TRBV9 and TRBJ2-7; D is uncertain. The CDR3 runs 13 residues. Germline V CDR1 and CDR2: SGDLS, YYNGEE. Trimming took 5 bases from V and 2 from J, leaving 11 bases between them. This CDR3 is CASSSAPTYEQYF. The CDR3 DNA reads TGTGCCAGCAGTTCAGCACCAACCTACGAGCAGTACTTC.